This T cell receptor beta chain was identified in a study of T cells in Graves' hyperthyroidism and ophthalmopathy. Amplification of TCR beta CDR3 regions was performed using RNA transcripts as template. RT-PCR in the first round (using the HTBI primer set) targeted the TCR CDR3. From the multiplex PCR reads, TCRdb called clonotypes with MiXCR, one entry per CDR3 protein. The sample lists some 530,000 distinct CDR3 sequences; around a fifth were seen once. This clonotype was obtained from a woman between 70 and 85 years old with Graves' ophthalmopathy. Sequencing was performed on blood.

The CDR3 coding sequence is TGTGCCTGGAGTGTACAACAGGCCAGCACAGATACGCAGTATTTT. As protein: CAWSVQQASTDTQYF. V and J are TRBV30 and TRBJ2-3; D is perhaps TRBD1 (5 bases). The germline V gene has CDR1 GTSNPN and CDR2 SVGIG (reference sequence). The CDR3 spans 15 residues. Deletions cut 0 bases from V and 0 bases from J, with 10 bases between. Full variable domain (missing parts from reference TRBV30 and TRBJ2-3): SQTIHQWPATLVQPVGSPLSLECTVEGTSNPNLYWYRQAAGRGLQLLFYSVGIGQISSEVPQNLSASRPQDRQFILSSKKLLLSDSGFYLCAWSVQQASTDTQYFGPGTRLTVL.